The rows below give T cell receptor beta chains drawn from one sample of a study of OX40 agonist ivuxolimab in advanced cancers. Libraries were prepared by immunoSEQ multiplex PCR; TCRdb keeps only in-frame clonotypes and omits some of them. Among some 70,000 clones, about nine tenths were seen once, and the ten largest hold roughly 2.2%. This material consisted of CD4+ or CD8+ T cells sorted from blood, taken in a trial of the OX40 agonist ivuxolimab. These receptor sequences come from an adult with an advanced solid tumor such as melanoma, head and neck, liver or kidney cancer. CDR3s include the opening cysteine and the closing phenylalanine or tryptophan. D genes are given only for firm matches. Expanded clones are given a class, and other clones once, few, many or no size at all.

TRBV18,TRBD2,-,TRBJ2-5,CASLLTSGETQYF,TGTGCCAGTCTCCTAACTAGCGGAGAGACCCAGTACTTC
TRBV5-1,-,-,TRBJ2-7,CASSLARGSTYEQYF,TGCGCCAGCAGCTTGGCTAGGGGTTCCACCTACGAGCAGTACTTC
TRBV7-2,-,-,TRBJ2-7,CASSFLAAVDEQYF,TGTGCCAGCAGCTTCCTGGCTGCCGTGGACGAGCAGTACTTC
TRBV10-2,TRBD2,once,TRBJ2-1,CASRLAGGPGEQFF,TGCGCCAGCAGACTAGCGGGAGGGCCGGGGGAGCAGTTCTTC
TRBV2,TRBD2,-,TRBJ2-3,CASRGGRAADTQYF,TGTGCCAGCAGAGGCGGGAGGGCCGCAGATACGCAGTATTTT
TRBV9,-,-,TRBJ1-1,CASSGGITNTEAFF,TGTGCCAGCAGCGGGGGTATTACGAACACTGAAGCTTTCTTT
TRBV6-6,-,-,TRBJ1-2,CASSWGLHYGYTF,TGTGCCAGCAGTTGGGGACTACACTATGGCTACACCTTC
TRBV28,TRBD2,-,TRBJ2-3,CASSFPGRGERTDTQYF,TGTGCCAGCAGTTTCCCAGGGCGGGGGGAACGCACAGATACGCAGTATTTT
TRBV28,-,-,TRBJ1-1,CASSYGSEKAFF,TGTGCCAGCAGTTACGGGTCAGAGAAAGCTTTCTTT
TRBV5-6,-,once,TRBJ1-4,CASSLQNEKLFF,TGTGCCAGCAGCTTGCAGAATGAAAAACTGTTTTTT
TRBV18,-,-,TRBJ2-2,CASSPMVRGTNTGELFF,TGTGCCAGCTCACCAATGGTACGGGGAACGAACACCGGGGAGCTGTTTTTT
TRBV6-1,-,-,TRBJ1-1,CASSEAGFTEAFF,TGTGCCAGCAGTGAAGCCGGATTCACTGAAGCTTTCTTT
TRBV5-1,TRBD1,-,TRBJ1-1,CASSLDRGTEAFF,TGCGCCAGCAGCTTAGACAGGGGGACTGAAGCTTTCTTT
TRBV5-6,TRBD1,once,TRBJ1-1,CASSSGQMNTEAFF,TGTGCCAGCAGCTCGGGACAGATGAACACTGAAGCTTTCTTT
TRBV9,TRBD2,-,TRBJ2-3,CASSGSIQRGAQYWRTDTQYF,TGTGCCAGCAGCGGCTCTATCCAGCGGGGGGCCCAATATTGGAGGACAGATACGCAGTATTTT
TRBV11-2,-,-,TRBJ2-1,CASSSNTNEQFF,TGTGCCAGCAGCTCGAATACAAATGAGCAGTTCTTC
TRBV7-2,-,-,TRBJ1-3,CASSWIGAGNTIYF,TGTGCCAGCAGCTGGATTGGGGCTGGAAACACCATATATTTT
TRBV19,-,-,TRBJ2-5,CASSILGGETQYF,TGTGCCAGTAGTATTCTGGGGGGTGAGACCCAGTACTTC
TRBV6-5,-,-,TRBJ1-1,CASFRGNSEAFF,TGTGCCAGCTTCAGGGGAAACTCAGAGGCTTTCTTT
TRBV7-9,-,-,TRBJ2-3,CASSLVVWAPDTQYF,TGTGCCAGCAGCTTAGTGGTGTGGGCCCCAGATACGCAGTATTTT
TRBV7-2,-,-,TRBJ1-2,CASSFPGTAGYTF,TGTGCCAGCAGTTTTCCGGGGACGGCTGGCTACACCTTC
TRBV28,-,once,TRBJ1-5,CASTARVAPSWSNQPQHF,TGTGCCAGCACCGCCCGTGTCGCCCCGTCATGGAGCAATCAGCCCCAGCATTTT
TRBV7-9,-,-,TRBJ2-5,CASSLFRETQYF,TGTGCCAGCAGCTTGTTCAGGGAGACCCAGTACTTC
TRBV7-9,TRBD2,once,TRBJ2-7,CASSRTSGGQNEQYF,TGTGCCAGCAGCCGGACTAGCGGGGGTCAGAACGAGCAGTACTTC